This T cell receptor beta chain was sequenced for a study of blood T cells in healthy people across ages. This clonotype occurred many times. Alongside a J-beta primer mix, a sample-barcoded 5' primer served in a second PCR lasting about 7 to 12 cycles. TCRdb recomputed calls from the 5' RACE reads with MiXCR, one row per CDR3 protein. Of over 600,000 distinct CDR3 sequences detected, about 21% appear once; the ten largest clones hold roughly 3.6%. The sequence derives from a man aged 65 to 79 in good health. Sequences were obtained from blood.

The CDR3 DNA follows: TGTGCCAGCACCCTAGGAGGGGCCGGGGGGGAGCTGTTTTTT. Its protein product is CASTLGGAGGELFF. The V and J genes are TRBV12-3 or TRBV12-4 and TRBJ2-2; D possibly corresponds to TRBD2 (6 bases). The CDR3 extends over 14 amino acids. Trimming left V 7 bases short and J 8 bases short, with 17 bases between.